The 17 T cell receptor beta chains given below trace back to one sample, sequenced in a study of cytomegalovirus exposure and HLA in healthy donors. Only in-frame clones appear in the TCRdb table, and some are missing; sequencing was by immunoSEQ multiplex PCR. The sample shows about 38,000 clones, approximately 92% of them seen only once. The sample taken for sequencing was PBMCs. Receptors were obtained from a man between 18 and 35 years old in good health and CMV-seronegative.

The chain employs TRBV18 and TRBJ1-1, with unresolved D. The CDR3 loop spans 15 amino acids. The V gene's germline CDR1 is KGHSH and CDR2 LQKENI. V was trimmed by 0 bases and J by 1 base, leaving 9 bases between them. CDR3 amino acids: CASSPPPGKNTEAFF. The DNA for the CDR3 is TGTGCCAGCTCACCACCCCCGGGAAAGAACACTGAAGCTTTCTTT.

In its sample, this clone was seen a few times. This rearrangement joins TRBV30 to TRBJ2-5, with a possible D match to TRBD1 (6 bases). This CDR3 spans 13 amino acids. V dropped 5 bases and J dropped 5 bases, with 15 bases sitting between them. The V gene's germline CDR1 is GTSNPN and CDR2 SVGIG (reference sequence). The CDR3 DNA is TGTGCCTGGTCAGACGTCAGGGGCGAGACCCAGTACTTC. It specifies CAWSDVRGETQYF.

The chain has TRBV6-6 and TRBJ1-2; TRBD1 agrees at 11 bases. Germline V CDR1 and CDR2: MNHNY, SVGAGI (reference sequence). The V segment lost 6 bases and the J segment 4 bases; nucleotides outside the gene matches: 4. The CDR3 runs to 14 residues. The CDR3 coding sequence is TGTGCCAGCAGGCCCGGGACAGGGGGCTATGGCTACACCTTC. This codes for CASRPGTGGYGYTF.

The V gene is TRBV11-3, the J gene TRBJ2-7, with 7 bases lining up with TRBD1. The CDR3 is 13 amino acids. V trimming: 0 bases; J trimming: 7 bases; junction bases outside the gene matches: 3. Germline V CDR1 and CDR2: SGHNT, YENEEA. CDR3 coding DNA: TGTGCCAGCAGCTTAGAGTCGACAGGGGAGCAGTACTTC. This translates into CASSLESTGEQYF.

The CDR3 coding sequence is TGCGCCAGCAGCCTGGGGCAGGAAAATCAGCCCCAGCATTTT. Translation gives CASSLGQENQPQHF. The V call is TRBV5-1, the J call TRBJ1-5; D might be TRBD1 (5 bases). The CDR3 runs 14 residues. Looked up from germline, CDR1 is SGHRS and CDR2 is YFSETQ. Deletions cut 4 bases from V and 4 bases from J, with 12 bases between.

The chain is built from TRBV7-3 and TRBJ2-1, with 10 nucleotides matching TRBD2. The V and J ends lost 5 bases and 3 bases, in that order; junction bases with no gene match: 10. The CDR3 covers 17 residues. From germline, CDR1 is SGHTA and CDR2 FQGTGA. CDR3 DNA sequence: TGTGCCAGCAGCCCGCTCCCTCTAGCGGGAGTCTACAATGAGCAGTTCTTC. This encodes CASSPLPLAGVYNEQFF.

CDR3 sequence: CASRDTNRVTEAFF. For the CDR3, the DNA is TGTGCCAGCAGAGACACAAACAGGGTAACTGAAGCTTTCTTT. V and J are TRBV6-4 and TRBJ1-1, with D possibly TRBD1 on 6 matching bases. Germline CDR1 and CDR2: MRHNA and SNTAGT. Trimming took off 6 bases at V and 5 bases at J, with 16 bases between the two ends. The CDR3 covers 14 residues.

This clone was recorded once. The chain uses TRBV9 and TRBJ1-4; the D is unclear. CDR3 length: 16 amino acids. CDR1 is SGDLS and CDR2 is YYNGEE in the germline V gene. V shed 0 bases and J shed 0 bases, with 9 bases lying between them. The DNA for the CDR3 is TGTGCCAGCAGCGTAGATCCAGGTTCAACTAATGAAAAACTGTTTTTT. Amino acids: CASSVDPGSTNEKLFF.

This chain connects TRBV28 to TRBJ2-1; maybe TRBD1 (6 bases). Per germline, CDR1 MDHEN and CDR2 SYDVKM. Trimming removed 6 bases from V and 5 bases from J, with 14 bases in between. This CDR3 is 14 amino acids long. Written as DNA, the CDR3 is TGTGCCAGCAGGAACCCCGGACAGAACAATGAGCAGTTCTTC. Translated: CASRNPGQNNEQFF.

The V and J genes are TRBV19 and TRBJ2-3, with D perhaps matching TRBD2 (6 bases). CDR3 size: 17 residues. Germline V gene data show CDR1 as LNHDA and CDR2 as SQIVND (reference sequence). Trimming took off 1 base at V and 1 base at J, with 15 bases between the two ends. CDR3 sequence reads: CASSIGGRMARTDTQYF. CDR3 sequence (DNA): TGTGCCAGTAGTATAGGGGGGAGGATGGCGCGCACAGATACGCAGTATTTT.

This clone was observed a few times. CDR3 nucleotide sequence: TGTGCCAGCAGCGTAGATACAGGAGACACAGATACGCAGTATTTT. Protein sequence: CASSVDTGDTDTQYF. The gene calls are TRBV9 and TRBJ2-3, with TRBD1 as a possible D gene (5 bases). Per the germline V gene, CDR1 is SGDLS and CDR2 is YYNGEE. This CDR3 has 15 amino acids. Deletions cut 0 bases from V and 2 bases from J, with 10 bases between. Using reference TRBV9 and TRBJ2-3 for the parts outside the CDR3, the full variable domain is DSGVTQTPKHLITATGQRVTLRCSPRSGDLSVYWYQQSLDQGLQFLIQYYNGEERAKGNILERFSAQQFPDLHSELNLSSLELGDSALYFCASSVDTGDTDTQYFGPGTRLTVL.

The chain recombines TRBV5-1 with TRBJ2-1; D possibly corresponds to TRBD1 (6 bases). With 4 bases removed from V and 5 bases from J, the gap between germline ends came to 13 bases. The CDR3 loop spans 14 amino acids. CDR1 is SGHRS, CDR2 YFSETQ, per germline. The DNA for the CDR3 is TGCGCCAGCAGCCAGACAGGCCTCAACAATGAGCAGTTCTTC. Its translation: CASSQTGLNNEQFF. The entire variable domain, with the rest obtained from reference TRBV5-1 and TRBJ2-1, is as follows: KAGVTQTPRYLIKTRGQQVTLSCSPISGHRSVSWYQQTPGQGLQFLFEYFSETQRNKGNFPGRFSGRQFSNSRSEMNVSTLELGDSALYLCASSQTGLNNEQFFGPGTRLTVL.

J is TRBJ2-1 and V is TRBV28; 8 bases are a match to TRBD1. This CDR3 region has 16 residues. The germline V gene has CDR1 MDHEN and CDR2 SYDVKM. The V and J ends lost 6 bases and 2 bases, in that order; junction bases with no gene match: 9. The CDR3 sequence is CASSLRDRIPYNEQFF. The CDR3 nucleotides read TGTGCCAGCAGCCTACGGGACAGGATCCCCTACAATGAGCAGTTCTTC.

The chain links TRBV29-1 to TRBJ1-2, with TRBD1 identical over 8 bases. The CDR3 sequence is 10 residues long. Losses at the gene ends were 4 bases for V and 8 bases for J; bases not matched to a gene: 0. Germline CDR1 SQVTM, CDR2 ANQGSEA. CDR3 region: CSVGQGGYTF. The CDR3 DNA follows: TGCAGCGTTGGACAGGGGGGCTACACCTTC.

This clone appeared a single time. The chain has TRBV28 and TRBJ2-7; perhaps TRBD1 as D (6 bases). This CDR3 comprises 19 residues. Between the trimmed V and J ends, which lost 2 bases and 7 bases, there was a span of 30 bases. The germline gives CDR1 MDHEN, CDR2 SYDVKM. The CDR3 loop reads CASSLLDGHRERGSGEQYF. The CDR3 bases are TGTGCCAGCAGTTTACTTGATGGCCACAGGGAAAGAGGGTCTGGGGAGCAGTACTTC.

The chain joins TRBV5-4 to TRBJ2-5, with 7 bases aligning to TRBD2. The CDR3 covers 13 residues. The J segment lost 3 bases and the V segment lost 7 bases, leaving 6 bases of the junction unmatched. Germline lookup yields CDR1 SGHNT and CDR2 YYREEE (reference sequence). The CDR3 here is CASGREWEETQYF. CDR3 DNA: TGTGCCAGCGGGCGGGAGTGGGAAGAGACCCAGTACTTC.

The chain recombines TRBV6-1 with TRBJ2-5; 9 nucleotides agree with TRBD1. The length of the CDR3 is 14 residues. Trimming removed 6 bases from V and 13 bases from J; junction bases left unmatched: 15. Germline V gives CDR1 MNHNS, CDR2 SASEGT. The CDR3 is CASSPSGQGGGSYF. The CDR3 DNA reads as TGTGCCAGCAGCCCCTCGGGACAGGGAGGGGGGTCGTACTTC.